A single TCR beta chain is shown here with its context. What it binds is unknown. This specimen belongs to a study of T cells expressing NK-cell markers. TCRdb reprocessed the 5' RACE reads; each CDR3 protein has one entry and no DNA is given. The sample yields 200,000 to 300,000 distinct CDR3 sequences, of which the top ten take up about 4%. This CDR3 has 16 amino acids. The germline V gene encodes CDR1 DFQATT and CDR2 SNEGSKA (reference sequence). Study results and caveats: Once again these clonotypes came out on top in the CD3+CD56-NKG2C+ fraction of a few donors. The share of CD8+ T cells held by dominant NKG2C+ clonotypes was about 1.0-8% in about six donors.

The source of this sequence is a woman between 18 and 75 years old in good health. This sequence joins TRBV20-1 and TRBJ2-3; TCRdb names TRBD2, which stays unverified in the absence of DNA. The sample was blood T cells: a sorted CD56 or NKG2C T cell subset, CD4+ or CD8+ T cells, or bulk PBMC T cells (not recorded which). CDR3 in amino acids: CSARVVGLGNPDTQYF.